These 5 T cell receptor beta chains share one sample of origin, sequenced in a study of blood T cell repertoires in COVID-19. Sequencing used immunoSEQ multiplex PCR; TCRdb keeps in-frame clones, though not all of them. The sample yields nearly 350,000 clones, 85% to 90% seen once. The sequencing input was peripheral blood. Receptors were obtained from a woman aged 45-65 years with COVID-19, enrolled during active disease.

The chain employs TRBV27 and TRBJ1-2; D may be TRBD1 (5 bases). Per the germline V gene, CDR1 is MNHEY and CDR2 is SMNVEV (reference sequence). The CDR3 loop spans 15 amino acids. The ends were cut back, 8 bases at V and 0 bases at J, with 16 bases in the middle. The CDR3 loop reads CASRTGGRTNYGYTF. The CDR3 bases are TGTGCCAGCCGGACTGGGGGGAGGACTAACTATGGCTACACCTTC.

The chain couples TRBV7-9 to TRBJ1-3; TRBD1 matches at 7 bases. Germline CDR1 SEHNR, CDR2 FQNEAQ (reference sequence). CDR3 length: 17 amino acids. With 4 bases clipped from V and 0 bases from J, the junction kept 9 bases outside the gene matches. The CDR3 DNA sequence: TGTGCCAGCAGCTCTAAGGGGGCCTTGACCTCTGGAAACACCATATATTTT. Translated: CASSSKGALTSGNTIYF.

V is TRBV30 and J is TRBJ2-7, with D perhaps TRBD2 (6 bases). CDR1 GTSNPN and CDR2 SVGIG come from the germline V gene (reference sequence). Between the trimmed V and J ends, which lost 2 bases and 2 bases, there was a span of 22 bases. This CDR3 has 17 amino acids. The CDR3 nucleotides are TGTGCCTGGAGTAACGAATGGGGACTTCAAACCACCTACGAGCAGTACTTC. It is translated as CAWSNEWGLQTTYEQYF.

The chain is built from TRBV7-3 and TRBJ2-1; D may be TRBD1 (6 bases). V was clipped by 1 base and J by 6 bases, with 10 bases between them. The CDR3 spans 14 residues. The germline V gene encodes CDR1 SGHTA and CDR2 FQGTGA. The DNA of the CDR3 is TGTGCCAGCAGCTTAATCGCAGGGGTCAATGAGCAGTTCTTC. It is translated as CASSLIAGVNEQFF.

This chain uses TRBV25-1 with TRBJ1-1; 9 bases match TRBD1. V was clipped by 4 bases and J by 4 bases; unmatched bases: 7. CDR1 and CDR2 from the germline V gene are MGHDK and SYGVNS. The CDR3 covers 15 residues. CDR3 DNA sequence: TGTGCCAGCAGTGTCTACAGGGGGCGGAGCACTGAAGCTTTCTTT. Protein product: CASSVYRGRSTEAFF.